This T cell receptor (beta chain) was found in a study of OX40 agonist ivuxolimab in advanced cancers. Overall study context: The mean age was approximately 60 years, ranging from roughly 23 to 79, with about 87% of participants male. Study-wide findings and caveats: Clonal expansion in partial responders at 0.1-3.0 mg/kg ranked among the lowest. Low normalized clonal expansion also occurred in some nonresponding patients. In the 0.1 to 3.0 mg/kg range, CD4+ and CD8+ blood T cells had expanded clonally by week 6.

Data came from immunoSEQ multiplex PCR; TCRdb stores just in-frame clones and leaves some out. The sample gives 15,000 to 20,000 clones, around 73% of which show up once; about a quarter is in the top ten. The germline V gene encodes CDR1 MRHNA and CDR2 SNTAGT. This CDR3 has 14 residues. V shed 6 bases and J 1 base; nucleotides not matched to a gene: 5. This clone showed up just a few times. The target antigen is unknown. The source material was CD4+ or CD8+ T cells sorted from blood, sampled in a trial of the OX40 agonist ivuxolimab. The TCR was taken from an adult with an advanced solid tumor such as melanoma, head and neck, liver or kidney cancer. The rearrangement links TRBV6-4 to TRBJ1-1; TRBD1 aligns across 7 bases. The CDR3 loop is CASRLQGTNTEAFF. CDR3 DNA sequence: TGTGCCAGCAGATTACAGGGGACGAACACTGAAGCTTTCTTT.